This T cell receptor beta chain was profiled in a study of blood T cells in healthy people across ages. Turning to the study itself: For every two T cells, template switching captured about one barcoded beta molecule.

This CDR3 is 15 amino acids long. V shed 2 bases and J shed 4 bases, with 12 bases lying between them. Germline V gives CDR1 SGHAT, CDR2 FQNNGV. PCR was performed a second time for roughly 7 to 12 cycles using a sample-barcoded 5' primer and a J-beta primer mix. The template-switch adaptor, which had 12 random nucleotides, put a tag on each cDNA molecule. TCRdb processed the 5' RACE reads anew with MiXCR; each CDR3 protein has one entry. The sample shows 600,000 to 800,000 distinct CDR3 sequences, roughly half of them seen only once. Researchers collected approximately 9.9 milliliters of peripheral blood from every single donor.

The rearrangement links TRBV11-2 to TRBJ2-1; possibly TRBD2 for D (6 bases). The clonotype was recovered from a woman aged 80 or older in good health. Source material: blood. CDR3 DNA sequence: TGTGCCAGCAGCTTAAAGGCGGGGACTTACAATGAGCAGTTCTTC. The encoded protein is CASSLKAGTYNEQFF.